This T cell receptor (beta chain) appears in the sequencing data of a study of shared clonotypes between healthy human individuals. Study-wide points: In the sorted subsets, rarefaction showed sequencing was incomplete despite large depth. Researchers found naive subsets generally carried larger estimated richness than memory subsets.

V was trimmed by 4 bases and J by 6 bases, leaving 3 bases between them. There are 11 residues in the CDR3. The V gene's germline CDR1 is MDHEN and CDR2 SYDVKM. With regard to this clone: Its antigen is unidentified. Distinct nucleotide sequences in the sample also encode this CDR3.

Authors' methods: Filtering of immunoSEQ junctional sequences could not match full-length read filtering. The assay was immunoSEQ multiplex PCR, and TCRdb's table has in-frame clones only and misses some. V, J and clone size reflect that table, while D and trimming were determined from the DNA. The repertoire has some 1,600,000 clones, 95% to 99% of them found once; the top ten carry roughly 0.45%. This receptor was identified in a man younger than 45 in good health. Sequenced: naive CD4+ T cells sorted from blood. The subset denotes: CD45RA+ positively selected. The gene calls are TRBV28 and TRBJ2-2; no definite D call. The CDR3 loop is CASSSPGELFF. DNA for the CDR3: TGTGCCAGCAGTTCTCCCGGGGAGCTGTTTTTT.